These 17 T cell receptor beta chains share one sample of origin, sequenced in a study of blood T cells in healthy people across ages. Combining a sample-barcoded 5' primer with a J-beta primer mix, a second PCR ran for roughly 6 to 12 cycles. Each CDR3 protein gets one entry after TCRdb re-called the 5' RACE reads with MiXCR. Among approximately 940,000 distinct CDR3 sequences listed, roughly 50% were seen once. Input material: blood. These receptor sequences come from a man between 25 and 39 years old in good health.

This clonotype was seen at least ten times. V and J are TRBV20-1 and TRBJ2-1, with 9 bases matching TRBD2. The CDR3 runs 19 residues. CDR1 is DFQATT and CDR2 is SNEGSKA in the germline V gene (reference sequence). The V gene end was trimmed by 6 bases and the J gene end by 0 bases; junction bases not matched to a gene: 18. CDR3 sequence reads: CSADLGSLAGYPSYNEQFF. In DNA form, the CDR3 reads TGCAGTGCGGATCTCGGGTCCCTAGCGGGGTACCCCTCCTACAATGAGCAGTTCTTC.

This clonotype was found a few times. This sequence joins TRBV5-1 and TRBJ2-3, with 9 bases lining up with TRBD1. The V gene end was trimmed by 4 bases and the J gene end by 3 bases; junction bases not matched to a gene: 9. Germline CDR1 SGHRS, CDR2 YFSETQ. This CDR3 contains 16 residues. The CDR3 region has the DNA TGCGCCAGCAGCCCGGTGTCCGGGACAGGGACAGATACGCAGTATTTT. It encodes CASSPVSGTGTDTQYF. Combining the CDR3 with reference TRBV5-1 and TRBJ2-3 gives the whole variable domain KAGVTQTPRYLIKTRGQQVTLSCSPISGHRSVSWYQQTPGQGLQFLFEYFSETQRNKGNFPGRFSGRQFSNSRSEMNVSTLELGDSALYLCASSPVSGTGTDTQYFGPGTRLTVL.

The chain combines TRBV29-1 with TRBJ2-7; D is perhaps TRBD1 (6 bases). The V and J ends lost 6 bases and 1 base respectively, with 13 bases between them. The length of the CDR3 is 13 residues. Germline V lookup: CDR1 SQVTM, CDR2 ANQGSEA. Written as DNA, the CDR3 is TGCAGCGTGAAACAGGGTGGATCCTACGAGCAGTACTTC. It specifies CSVKQGGSYEQYF.

V gene TRBV11-2 combines with J gene TRBJ1-6; D is unresolved. This CDR3 contains 18 residues. Germline values: CDR1 SGHAT, CDR2 FQNNGV. Trimming pared 3 bases from V and 9 bases from J, leaving 24 bases between. CDR3 amino acids: CASSFRPPAGSIGSPLHF. The CDR3, as DNA: TGTGCCAGCAGCTTTCGGCCCCCAGCGGGGTCAATTGGTTCACCCCTCCACTTT.

A single count supports this clonotype. The V gene is TRBV28, the J gene TRBJ1-1; TRBD1 is a possible D gene (5 bases). Germline CDR1 MDHEN, CDR2 SYDVKM. Trimming cost V 3 bases and J 0 bases, with 14 bases left between them. The CDR3 extends over 16 amino acids. The DNA for the CDR3 is TGTGCCAGCAGTTTGGCTCTCGGGGCCATGAACACTGAAGCTTTCTTT. It codes for CASSLALGAMNTEAFF.

The chain joins TRBV12-3 or TRBV12-4 to TRBJ2-1, with D unresolved. This CDR3 is built from 12 residues. V was cut by 6 bases and J by 7 bases, with 10 bases left in between. The CDR3 sequence: CASRDRVNEQFF. CDR3 coding DNA: TGTGCCAGCAGGGATCGGGTGAATGAGCAGTTCTTC.

Comment on this clonotype: The junction shows a germline mismatch at one end, possibly a read error. This CDR3 reads CVSSHTLEGNNEQFF. The CDR3 nucleotides read TGTGTCAGCAGCCACACCCTAGAAGGGAACAATGAGCAGTTCTTC. V and J are TRBV7-9 and TRBJ2-1; D is unresolved. There are 15 residues in the CDR3. CDR1 is SEHNR and CDR2 is FQNEAQ in the germline V gene (reference sequence). Filled out from reference TRBV7-9 and TRBJ2-1, the complete variable domain reads DTGVSQNPRHKITKRGQNVTFRCDPISEHNRLYWYRQTLGQGPEFLTYFQNEAQLEKSRLLSDRFSAERPKGSFSTLEIQRTEQGDSAMYLCVSSHTLEGNNEQFFGPGTRLTVL.

This rearrangement joins TRBV5-1 to TRBJ2-4, with D unresolved. The end of the DNA is better explained by TRBJ2-7, so the J call may be wrong. The CDR3 has 16 residues. Germline lookup yields CDR1 SGHRS and CDR2 YFSETQ. The CDR3 DNA sequence: TGCGCCAGCAGTTACGACGGAAACAGCCAAATCTACGAGCAGTACTTC. Residues: CASSYDGNSQIYEQYF.

The rearrangement links TRBV30 to TRBJ1-2; 9 nucleotides line up with TRBD1. CDR3 size: 13 residues. CDR1 is GTSNPN, CDR2 SVGIG, per germline (reference sequence). Germline trimming cut 0 bases from V and 6 bases from J; bases unmatched to any gene: 2. The CDR3 DNA reads TGTGCCTGGAGTGTAGGGACAGGGAATGGCTACACCTTC. Translated: CAWSVGTGNGYTF.

The V call is TRBV25-1, the J call TRBJ2-1; 11 bases fit TRBD2. This CDR3 spans 14 amino acids. The J segment lost 5 bases and the V segment lost 6 bases, leaving 3 bases of the junction unmatched. CDR1 is MGHDK, CDR2 SYGVNS, per germline. CDR3 DNA: TGTGCCAGCAGGACTAGCGGGGACCACAATGAGCAGTTCTTC. Protein sequence: CASRTSGDHNEQFF.

The chain recombines TRBV6-4 with TRBJ2-3; TRBD1 matches 9 bases. The CDR3 contains 15 residues. V lost 2 bases and J lost 6; bases outside the gene matches: 6. Germline loops: CDR1 MRHNA, CDR2 SNTAGT. CDR3 region: CASSDRDRVADTQYF. The CDR3 DNA sequence: TGTGCCAGCAGTGACCGGGACAGGGTTGCGGATACGCAGTATTTT.

The chain recombines TRBV3-1 with TRBJ2-1; 11 bases line up with TRBD2. V dropped 6 bases and J dropped 1; count of bases not matched to a gene: 5. Germline CDR1 reads LGHDT; CDR2 reads YNNKEL (reference sequence). There are 16 residues in the CDR3. The CDR3 DNA sequence: TGTGCCAGCAGTGACACTAGCGGGGGTTCCTACAATGAGCAGTTCTTC. Protein sequence: CASSDTSGGSYNEQFF.

This clonotype was counted only a few times. The chain recombines TRBV7-2 with TRBJ2-3; 11 bases map to TRBD2. CDR1 is SGHTA, CDR2 FQGNSA, per germline. The CDR3 is made up of 16 amino acids. Trimming at V came to 6 bases and at J to 2 bases, leaving 7 bases not matched to a gene. CDR3 bases: TGTGCCAGCAGACCTGGGACTAGCGGAACCACAGATACGCAGTATTTT. Its protein product is CASRPGTSGTTDTQYF.

This chain connects TRBV6-4 to TRBJ1-1; D possibly corresponds to TRBD1 (6 bases). There are 8 residues in the CDR3. From germline, CDR1 is MRHNA and CDR2 SNTAGT. The CDR3 reads CSGGGAFF. CDR3 bases: TGTTCCGGAGGGGGGGCTTTCTTT.

This clonotype was detected only a few times. The chain joins TRBV10-3 to TRBJ2-3; a possible D gene is TRBD1 (6 bases). Per the germline V gene, CDR1 is ENHRY and CDR2 is SYGVKD. V lost 6 bases, J lost 6 bases, and 10 bases lay in between. This CDR3 comprises 12 residues. CDR3 sequence reads: CAIRRDTDTQYF. Written as DNA, the CDR3 is TGTGCCATCAGGAGGGACACCGATACGCAGTATTTT.

The chain combines TRBV7-9 with TRBJ1-1; a possible D gene is TRBD1 (6 bases). The germline V gene has CDR1 SEHNR and CDR2 FQNEAQ (reference sequence). The V end was cut by 2 bases, the J end by 2 bases, with 15 bases between. The CDR3 is 16 residues long. The CDR3 nucleotides are TGTGCCAGCAGCTTATTAGGGGGAGGGTTAAACACTGAAGCTTTCTTT. This gives the protein CASSLLGGGLNTEAFF.

This clonotype has more than one count but fewer than ten. The V and J genes are TRBV5-1 and TRBJ2-3, with D possibly being TRBD1 (6 bases). V was trimmed by 2 bases and J by 0 bases, leaving 13 bases between them. The CDR3 is 16 residues long. Per germline, CDR1 SGHRS and CDR2 YFSETQ. This CDR3 is CASSFRQATSTDTQYF. In nucleotides, the CDR3 is TGCGCCAGCAGCTTTCGACAGGCTACTAGCACAGATACGCAGTATTTT.